The T cell receptor (beta chain) described here comes from a study of cytomegalovirus exposure and HLA in healthy donors. About the study: Out of 150 million to 200 million T cells, an earlier analysis found around 110 million unique TCR beta sequences in total. Findings and limits, study-wide: The authors enumerated 150 to 200 TCR beta chains as linked to cytomegalovirus. Available immune exposure information covered CMV serostatus only.

PCR employed 60 Vbeta and 13 Jbeta primers. Clones were read by immunoSEQ multiplex PCR, and TCRdb kept only the in-frame ones, dropping some. The sample holds under 150,000 clones, 80% seen once. The germline gives CDR1 SGHRS, CDR2 YFSETQ. This CDR3 is built from 14 residues. Trimming took 4 bases from V and 2 from J; bases not matched to a gene: 5. This clone was detected only once. The antigen remains undetermined. The rearrangement links TRBV5-1 to TRBJ2-5, with 7 bases identical to TRBD1. Source material: PBMCs. This receptor was obtained from a man in his forties in good health and CMV-seropositive. The chain's CDR3 is CASSPGQEQETQYF. CDR3 DNA sequence: TGCGCCAGCAGCCCTGGACAGGAACAAGAGACCCAGTACTTC.